The rows below give T cell receptor beta chains drawn from one sample of a study of T cell responses to AZD1222 COVID-19 vaccine. Using immunoSEQ multiplex PCR, the repertoire was profiled, and TCRdb retains in-frame clones only, with some absent. The sample contains 95,000 to 150,000 clones, around 87% of which appear only once. The sequencing used peripheral blood, collected on day 0 of AZD1222 vaccination. The source is an adult in good health. Both conserved end residues are part of each CDR3. D genes are given only for firm matches. Rows give clone size only sometimes, using once, few, many, or a class for an expanded clone.

j_gene: TRBJ2-1; abundance: .; v_gene: TRBV12-2; d_gene: .; CDR3nt: TGTGCAAGTCGCTTAACGGGACAGGGGTACAATGAGCAGTTCTTC; CDR3aa: CASRLTGQGYNEQFF
j_gene: TRBJ2-2; abundance: .; v_gene: TRBV4-1; d_gene: .; CDR3nt: TGCGCCAGCAGCCTTAAGACAGGCCCGAACACCGGGGAGCTGTTTTTT; CDR3aa: CASSLKTGPNTGELFF
j_gene: TRBJ2-7; abundance: .; v_gene: TRBV9; d_gene: .; CDR3nt: TGTGCCAGCAGCCCCTCCTTCTCCTACGAGCAGTACTTC; CDR3aa: CASSPSFSYEQYF
j_gene: TRBJ1-1; abundance: few; v_gene: TRBV27; d_gene: .; CDR3nt: TGTGCCAGCAGTTCGTTACCCGGGGGGAATAGAGACACTGAAGCTTTCTTT; CDR3aa: CASSSLPGGNRDTEAFF
j_gene: TRBJ2-2; abundance: .; v_gene: TRBV7-7; d_gene: TRBD1; CDR3nt: TGTGCCAGCAGCTTAAGGGGACAGGGGGCGGCGAACACCGGGGAGCTGTTTTTT; CDR3aa: CASSLRGQGAANTGELFF
j_gene: TRBJ1-4; abundance: .; v_gene: TRBV28; d_gene: TRBD1; CDR3nt: TGTGCCAGCAGTTCCGCGGACAGGGATAATGAAAAACTGTTTTTT; CDR3aa: CASSSADRDNEKLFF
j_gene: TRBJ1-1; abundance: .; v_gene: TRBV2; d_gene: .; CDR3nt: TGTGCCAGCAGAAAGATCGGGACTGAAGCTTTCTTT; CDR3aa: CASRKIGTEAFF
j_gene: TRBJ1-2; abundance: once; v_gene: TRBV28; d_gene: .; CDR3nt: TGTGCCATCGGGGCGGAGGGCTACACCTTC; CDR3aa: CAIGAEGYTF
j_gene: TRBJ1-1; abundance: .; v_gene: TRBV7-2; d_gene: .; CDR3nt: TGTGCCAGCAGCTTAAGACCGGGAACTGAAGCTTTCTTT; CDR3aa: CASSLRPGTEAFF
j_gene: TRBJ1-1; abundance: .; v_gene: TRBV6-5; d_gene: .; CDR3nt: TGTGCCAGCAGTTACGAGGGCAGGGAAGCTTTCTTT; CDR3aa: CASSYEGREAFF
j_gene: TRBJ2-7; abundance: few; v_gene: TRBV29-1; d_gene: TRBD1; CDR3nt: TGCAGCGTTGAACCGCGTGACAGGGGGAACCGCGAGCAGTACTTC; CDR3aa: CSVEPRDRGNREQYF
j_gene: TRBJ2-5; abundance: .; v_gene: TRBV9; d_gene: TRBD2; CDR3nt: TGTGCCAGCAGCGTAGGACTAGCGGGAAGGAGGGAGACCCAGTACTTC; CDR3aa: CASSVGLAGRRETQYF
j_gene: TRBJ2-5; abundance: .; v_gene: TRBV5-1; d_gene: .; CDR3nt: TGCGCCAGCAGCGAGGTTGGGGGAGAGACCCAGTACTTC; CDR3aa: CASSEVGGETQYF
j_gene: TRBJ1-1; abundance: few; v_gene: TRBV27; d_gene: .; CDR3nt: TGTGCCAGCAGTTTAAGTATGAAGGGGCTTCGGCTCATGAACACTGAAGCTTTCTTT; CDR3aa: CASSLSMKGLRLMNTEAFF
j_gene: TRBJ1-1; abundance: .; v_gene: TRBV7-9; d_gene: .; CDR3nt: TGTGCCAGCAGCTTAGGAGATGCTGGAGCTTTCTTT; CDR3aa: CASSLGDAGAFF
j_gene: TRBJ2-3; abundance: .; v_gene: TRBV5-8; d_gene: TRBD1; CDR3nt: TGTGCCAGCAGCACGGAGGTAGGGACAGGGCAGGCAGATACGCAGTATTTT; CDR3aa: CASSTEVGTGQADTQYF
j_gene: TRBJ2-5; abundance: .; v_gene: TRBV21-1; d_gene: .; CDR3nt: TGTGCCAGCAGCAAAGGGCGTCCTGACAGTAGGGAGGAGACCCAGTACTTC; CDR3aa: CASSKGRPDSREETQYF
j_gene: TRBJ1-1; abundance: .; v_gene: TRBV6-5; d_gene: TRBD1; CDR3nt: TGTGCCAGCAGTTACTACCAGGGGGGAACTGAAGCTTTCTTT; CDR3aa: CASSYYQGGTEAFF
j_gene: TRBJ2-5; abundance: once; v_gene: TRBV11-2; d_gene: TRBD2; CDR3nt: TGTGCCAGCAGCCGACTTGCGACTAGCGGGAGTCTAGAGGGAGAGACCCAGTACTTC; CDR3aa: CASSRLATSGSLEGETQYF
j_gene: TRBJ1-1; abundance: .; v_gene: TRBV7-9; d_gene: .; CDR3nt: TGTGCCAGCAGCTTAGACGGTTCGAACACTGAAGCTTTCTTT; CDR3aa: CASSLDGSNTEAFF
j_gene: TRBJ2-3; abundance: once; v_gene: TRBV28; d_gene: TRBD2; CDR3nt: TGTGCCAGCAGTTTTCCCTCTAGCGGGAGGGCCACAGATACGCAGTATTTT; CDR3aa: CASSFPSSGRATDTQYF
j_gene: TRBJ1-2; abundance: .; v_gene: TRBV9; d_gene: .; CDR3nt: TGTGCCAGCAGCGTAGCCGCGACGGGGGTCGGCTACACCTTC; CDR3aa: CASSVAATGVGYTF
j_gene: TRBJ1-1; abundance: once; v_gene: TRBV25-1; d_gene: .; CDR3nt: TGTGCCAGCAGTGCCGGACGCTATAACACTGAAGCTTTCTTT; CDR3aa: CASSAGRYNTEAFF
j_gene: TRBJ1-1; abundance: .; v_gene: TRBV5-1; d_gene: .; CDR3nt: TGCGCCAGCAGCTTGGGCGGCCGGGACCCAAAAAAGGCTTTCTTT; CDR3aa: CASSLGGRDPKKAFF
j_gene: TRBJ2-7; abundance: .; v_gene: TRBV4-1; d_gene: TRBD2; CDR3nt: TGCGCCAGCAGCCCCGCGGGGGGCAGCTCCTACGAGCAGTACTTC; CDR3aa: CASSPAGGSSYEQYF
j_gene: TRBJ1-3; abundance: .; v_gene: TRBV20-1; d_gene: .; CDR3nt: TGCAGTGCGGCGGCTGGAAACACCATATATTTT; CDR3aa: CSAAAGNTIYF
j_gene: TRBJ1-4; abundance: .; v_gene: TRBV7-6; d_gene: TRBD1; CDR3nt: TGTGCCAGCAGCGACTCCGGGACAGGGCGTGAAAAACTGTTTTTT; CDR3aa: CASSDSGTGREKLFF
j_gene: TRBJ2-7; abundance: .; v_gene: TRBV27; d_gene: .; CDR3nt: TGTGCCAGCAGTTTATCCGGGGAGGGGGCCAACGAGCAGTACTTC; CDR3aa: CASSLSGEGANEQYF
j_gene: TRBJ2-5; abundance: .; v_gene: TRBV6-1; d_gene: TRBD2; CDR3nt: TGTGCCAGCAGTGAAGCGTGGGGGGGACAAGAGACCCAGTACTTC; CDR3aa: CASSEAWGGQETQYF
j_gene: TRBJ2-7; abundance: .; v_gene: TRBV5-4; d_gene: .; CDR3nt: TGTGCCAGCAGCTTGCGCCAGGGTTCCTACGAGCAGTACTTC; CDR3aa: CASSLRQGSYEQYF
j_gene: TRBJ2-1; abundance: .; v_gene: TRBV15; d_gene: .; CDR3nt: TGTGCCACCAGCAGGGGGACGGACAATGAGCAGTTCTTC; CDR3aa: CATSRGTDNEQFF
j_gene: TRBJ1-2; abundance: .; v_gene: TRBV7-9; d_gene: .; CDR3nt: TGTGCCAGCAGCTTAGTAGCGGGAGGCTACACCTTC; CDR3aa: CASSLVAGGYTF
j_gene: TRBJ2-1; abundance: .; v_gene: TRBV11-3; d_gene: TRBD2; CDR3nt: TGTGCCAGCAGCTTAGACGGGGGGGACTACAATGAGCAGTTCTTC; CDR3aa: CASSLDGGDYNEQFF
j_gene: TRBJ1-3; abundance: .; v_gene: TRBV28; d_gene: .; CDR3nt: TGTGCCAGCAGTTCCCCAGGGTCTGGAAACACCATATATTTT; CDR3aa: CASSSPGSGNTIYF
j_gene: TRBJ2-1; abundance: .; v_gene: TRBV29-1; d_gene: .; CDR3nt: TGCAGCGTTGAAGCAAGGGGTGGGGGCAATGAGCAGTTCTTC; CDR3aa: CSVEARGGGNEQFF
j_gene: TRBJ2-7; abundance: .; v_gene: TRBV6-5; d_gene: .; CDR3nt: TGTGCCAGCAGTTACGGAGGGACGGTATACGAGCAGTACTTC; CDR3aa: CASSYGGTVYEQYF
j_gene: TRBJ2-7; abundance: .; v_gene: TRBV12-3/TRBV12-4; d_gene: .; CDR3nt: TGTGCCAGCAGTTTAGGAGACAACTACGAGCAGTACTTC; CDR3aa: CASSLGDNYEQYF
j_gene: TRBJ2-1; abundance: .; v_gene: TRBV30; d_gene: TRBD2; CDR3nt: TGTGCCTGGAGTGGGCGGGGGTCCTACAATGAGCAGTTCTTC; CDR3aa: CAWSGRGSYNEQFF
j_gene: TRBJ2-2; abundance: .; v_gene: TRBV5-1; d_gene: TRBD1; CDR3nt: TGCGCCAGCACGGACAGGGGGAGAACCGGGGAGCTGTTTTTT; CDR3aa: CASTDRGRTGELFF
j_gene: TRBJ2-1; abundance: .; v_gene: TRBV6-5; d_gene: .; CDR3nt: TGTGCCAGCAGCCAAACGCGGGTTGCTATTATAGAGCAGTTCTTC; CDR3aa: CASSQTRVAIIEQFF
j_gene: TRBJ2-7; abundance: .; v_gene: TRBV5-1; d_gene: TRBD1; CDR3nt: TGCGCCAGCAGTCGGACAGGGTCGAGCTACGAGCAGTACTTC; CDR3aa: CASSRTGSSYEQYF
j_gene: TRBJ2-6; abundance: .; v_gene: TRBV6-1; d_gene: .; CDR3nt: TGTGCCAGCAGTGATAGGGGTAAATCTGGGGCCAACGTCCTGACTTTC; CDR3aa: CASSDRGKSGANVLTF
j_gene: TRBJ1-1; abundance: .; v_gene: TRBV5-1; d_gene: TRBD1; CDR3nt: TGCGCCAGCAGCCTCGACAGGGTGGGAACTGAAGCTTTCTTT; CDR3aa: CASSLDRVGTEAFF
j_gene: TRBJ2-2; abundance: .; v_gene: TRBV5-1; d_gene: .; CDR3nt: TGCGCCAGCAGTGGACAGCACACCGGGGAGCTGTTTTTT; CDR3aa: CASSGQHTGELFF
j_gene: TRBJ1-4; abundance: .; v_gene: TRBV10-1; d_gene: .; CDR3nt: TGCGCCAGCAGTGAGGAAGGCGGAAAACTGTTTTTT; CDR3aa: CASSEEGGKLFF
j_gene: TRBJ2-3; abundance: .; v_gene: TRBV25-1; d_gene: .; CDR3nt: TGTGCCAGCAGTGAAGGGCCCCTCGGTACGCAGTATTTT; CDR3aa: CASSEGPLGTQYF
j_gene: TRBJ2-3; abundance: .; v_gene: TRBV28; d_gene: .; CDR3nt: TGTGCCAGCAGCCCACTAATCAGGGGCGGTCCAAATGCAGATACGCAGTATTTT; CDR3aa: CASSPLIRGGPNADTQYF
j_gene: TRBJ2-7; abundance: .; v_gene: TRBV29-1; d_gene: .; CDR3nt: TGCAGCGCTACCCCGCCCGGGACGGCGGGCGAGCAGTACTTC; CDR3aa: CSATPPGTAGEQYF
j_gene: TRBJ1-4; abundance: .; v_gene: TRBV5-1; d_gene: .; CDR3nt: TGCGCCAGCAGCTTGAGCCCCAATGAAAAACTGTTTTTT; CDR3aa: CASSLSPNEKLFF
j_gene: TRBJ1-6; abundance: .; v_gene: TRBV25-1; d_gene: TRBD1; CDR3nt: TGTGCCGACAGGGCCGGGAACTATAATTCACCCCTCCACTTT; CDR3aa: CADRAGNYNSPLHF
j_gene: TRBJ1-2; abundance: .; v_gene: TRBV21-1; d_gene: .; CDR3nt: TGTGCCAGCACACTGAGGGACAGGGCGATAGGAGGCTACACCTTC; CDR3aa: CASTLRDRAIGGYTF
j_gene: TRBJ1-1; abundance: .; v_gene: TRBV6-5; d_gene: .; CDR3nt: TGTGCCAGCACCCCGGGGACAAATGAAGCTTTCTTT; CDR3aa: CASTPGTNEAFF
j_gene: TRBJ1-1; abundance: .; v_gene: TRBV11-3; d_gene: .; CDR3nt: TGTGCCAGCAGCCCAAGTGGGGGAAGGACTGAAGCTTTCTTT; CDR3aa: CASSPSGGRTEAFF
j_gene: TRBJ2-7; abundance: .; v_gene: TRBV20-1; d_gene: .; CDR3nt: TGCAGTGCTCTCCGCGGGCGCGAGCAGTACTTC; CDR3aa: CSALRGREQYF
j_gene: TRBJ2-7; abundance: .; v_gene: TRBV27; d_gene: .; CDR3nt: TGTGCCAGCTCTCCGGGACCGGCGGGCGAGCAGTACTTC; CDR3aa: CASSPGPAGEQYF